This T cell receptor (beta chain) came from a study of OX40 agonist ivuxolimab in advanced cancers. Study-wide results and caveats: Doses of 0.1 to 3.0 mg/kg were accompanied by clonal expansion of CD4+ and CD8+ blood T cells by week 6.

With regard to this clone: Its antigen remains unidentified.

Clones were read by immunoSEQ multiplex PCR, and TCRdb kept only the in-frame ones, dropping some. The table has approximately 97,000 clones, 80% to 90% seen once. Germline CDR1 and CDR2: SGHNT and YENEEA. V was cut by 4 bases and J by 7 bases, with 7 bases left in between. The CDR3 is 12 amino acids. Source: CD4+ or CD8+ T cells sorted from blood, taken in a trial of the OX40 agonist ivuxolimab. This clonotype was sampled from an adult with an advanced solid tumor such as melanoma, head and neck, liver or kidney cancer. The gene calls are TRBV11-3 and TRBJ2-2; unclear D gene. CDR3 nucleotides: TGTGCCAGCAGCTCCCCGGGCGGGGAGCTGTTTTTT. Translating it yields CASSSPGGELFF.